The 4 T cell receptor beta chains below all came from one sample that was sequenced in a study of cytomegalovirus exposure and HLA in healthy donors. In the PCR, 60 Vbeta and 13 Jbeta primers were used. Profiling relied on immunoSEQ multiplex PCR, and the TCRdb table lists in-frame clones only, not all of them. The data hold some 95,000 clones, with less than 80% observed a single time. The specimen sequenced was PBMCs. These receptors were collected from a middle-aged woman in good health and CMV-seropositive.

This chain links TRBV9 with TRBJ2-3, with 9 bases fitting TRBD2. Germline lookup yields CDR1 SGDLS and CDR2 YYNGEE. The CDR3 consists of 15 residues. Unmatched junction bases numbered 5, after V lost 4 bases and J lost 2 bases. CDR3 nucleotides: TGTGCCAGCAGCCCGACTAGCGGACCCACAGATACGCAGTATTTT. It encodes CASSPTSGPTDTQYF.

The J gene is TRBJ1-1, the V gene TRBV5-1, with no clear D. The CDR3 runs 14 residues. V lost 3 bases, J lost 5 bases, and 14 bases lay in between. The germline gives CDR1 SGHRS, CDR2 YFSETQ. The CDR3 spells CASSWFLTGTEAFF. Written as DNA, the CDR3 is TGCGCCAGCAGCTGGTTCCTGACGGGGACTGAAGCTTTCTTT.

This chain uses TRBV2 with TRBJ1-1, with a possible D match to TRBD1 (5 bases). The CDR3 has 13 residues. V was cut by 4 bases and J by 1 base, with 7 bases left in between. Germline V lookup: CDR1 SNHLY, CDR2 FYNNEI. CDR3 nucleotides: TGTGCCAGCAGTGCGACAGAGAACACTGAAGCTTTCTTT. It is translated as CASSATENTEAFF.

The V call is TRBV21-1, the J call TRBJ1-2; the table's D call TRBD1 went unverified against the DNA. TRBV21-1 is described as a pseudogene. The CDR3 sequence is 20 residues long. The CDR3 sequence: CASSKPKRDGTGPFPLGYTF. The CDR3 nucleotides are TGTGCCAGCAGCAAACCTAAAAGAGACGGGACAGGGCCATTTCCTCTTGGCTACACCTTC.